This T cell receptor (beta chain) was obtained from a study of CD8+CD57+ T cells in acquired aplastic anemia. About the study: The sorted CD4+ and CD8+ cells yielded an average approximately 3.2 ug of DNA. CD4+ cell libraries from healthy donors averaged approximately 9.8 million reads.

Genomic DNA, the template, was used for profiling of the TCR beta VDJ and CDR3. Each CDR3 protein gets one entry after TCRdb re-called the reads with MiXCR. The repertoire holds 150,000 to 200,000 distinct CDR3 sequences, with approximately 44% as singletons. With respect to this clonotype: This may be a read error, as it is one base from a much larger clone. Given the absence of the conserved phenylalanine or tryptophan at the CDR3 end, a read error is likely.

The CDR3 is 13 amino acids. Germline loops: CDR1 GTSNPN, CDR2 SVGIG (reference sequence). Trimming at V came to 3 bases and at J to 9 bases, leaving 5 bases not matched to a gene. This chain connects TRBV30 to TRBJ1-6; 7 bases align to TRBD1. The sequenced material came from sorted CD4+, CD8+, or CD8+CD57+ T cells (not recorded which) from PBMCs. The clonotype was recovered from a human donor in good health. As DNA, the CDR3 is TGTGCCTGGAGCGACGACAGGGCTTCACCCCTCCACCTT. The encoded protein is CAWSDDRASPLHL.